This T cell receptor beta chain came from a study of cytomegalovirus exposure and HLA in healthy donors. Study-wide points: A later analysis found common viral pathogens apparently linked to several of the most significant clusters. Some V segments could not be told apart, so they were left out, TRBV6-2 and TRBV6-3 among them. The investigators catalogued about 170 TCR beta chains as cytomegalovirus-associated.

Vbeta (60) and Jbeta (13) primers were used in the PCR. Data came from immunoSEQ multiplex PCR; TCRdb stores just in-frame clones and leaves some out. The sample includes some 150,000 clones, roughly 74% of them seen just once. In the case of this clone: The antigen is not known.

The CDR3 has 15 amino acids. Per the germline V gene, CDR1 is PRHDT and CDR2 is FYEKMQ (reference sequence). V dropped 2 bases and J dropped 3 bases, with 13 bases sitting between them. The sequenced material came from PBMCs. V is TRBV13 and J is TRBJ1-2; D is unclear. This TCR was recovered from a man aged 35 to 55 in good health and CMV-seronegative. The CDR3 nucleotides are TGTGCCAGCAGCTTAATGGGGTTGGGAGACTATGGCTACACCTTC. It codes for CASSLMGLGDYGYTF.